The 6 T cell receptor beta chains reported below all come from one sample, sequenced in a study of patients and donors after allogeneic stem cell transplantation. Via MiXCR, TCRdb re-called the RT-PCR reads, giving one row per CDR3 protein. The sample carries about 400,000 distinct CDR3 sequences, 16% recorded once. Source material: blood, either unsorted or a sorted T cell fraction (not recorded which). These receptors all come from a human donor who was either an allogeneic HSCT recipient or a stem cell or donor lymphocyte infusion donor (not recorded which). It is not recorded whose cells these are; they may come from a transplant donor.

This clonotype was detected a few times. The chain joins TRBV4-3 to TRBJ2-2; D might be TRBD2 (6 bases). The CDR3 loop spans 14 amino acids. Trimming removed 4 bases at V and 6 bases at J, with 12 bases between. Germline V gene lookup returns CDR1 LGHNA and CDR2 YSLEER. CDR3 amino acids: CASSPLSSAGELFF. In DNA form, the CDR3 reads TGCGCCAGCAGCCCTCTATCTAGCGCCGGGGAGCTGTTTTTT.

The CDR3 region has the DNA TGTGCCAGCAGTGACTGGACTAGCGGGGCCTACGAGCAGTACTTC. As protein: CASSDWTSGAYEQYF. The chain couples TRBV6-2 or TRBV6-3 to TRBJ2-7; the match to TRBD2 covers 12 bases. The V and J ends lost 5 bases and 2 bases, in that order; junction bases with no gene match: 4. Germline V gene data show CDR1 as MNHEY and CDR2 as SVGEGT. The CDR3 covers 15 residues.

This clonotype was observed a handful of times. The chain joins TRBV12-3 or TRBV12-4 to TRBJ1-1; 8 nucleotides agree with TRBD1. This CDR3 has 15 amino acids. V lost 5 bases to trimming and J lost 4 bases; unmatched junction nucleotides: 9. DNA for the CDR3: TGTGCCAGCAGTCCAGAGACAGGGGTCACCACTGAAGCTTTCTTT. Translation: CASSPETGVTTEAFF.

This clonotype was counted many times. Here the CDR3 DNA reads TGCGCCAGCAGCTTGGAGGGGATTGGGGCGTCCACTGAAGCTTTCTTT. The encoded protein is CASSLEGIGASTEAFF. This chain links TRBV5-1 with TRBJ1-1; D might be TRBD1 (5 bases). Trimming left V 0 bases short and J 4 bases short, with 16 bases between. The germline CDR1 and CDR2 sequences are SGHRS and YFSETQ. The CDR3 runs to 16 residues.

This clonotype occurred many times. The chain combines TRBV4-1 with TRBJ2-1, with D perhaps matching TRBD1 or TRBD2 (6 bases each). The CDR3 has 18 amino acids. Germline CDR1 MGHRA, CDR2 YSYEKL. Trimming removed 6 bases from V and 8 bases from J, with 29 bases in between. The CDR3 protein is CASRRGGPTGGRRDEQFF. The CDR3, as DNA: TGCGCCAGCAGACGGGGCGGTCCGACCGGGGGCCGTCGGGATGAGCAGTTCTTC.

This clonotype came up many times. The chain links TRBV4-2 to TRBJ1-4; TRBD1 is a possible D gene (6 bases). This CDR3 is 16 amino acids long. Per germline, CDR1 LGHNA and CDR2 YNFKEQ. The ends were cut back, 0 bases at V and 6 bases at J, with 14 bases in the middle. CDR3 nucleotide sequence: TGTGCCAGCAGCCAAGACTCCGGGGGGCGCGATGAAAAACTGTTTTTT. This translates into CASSQDSGGRDEKLFF.